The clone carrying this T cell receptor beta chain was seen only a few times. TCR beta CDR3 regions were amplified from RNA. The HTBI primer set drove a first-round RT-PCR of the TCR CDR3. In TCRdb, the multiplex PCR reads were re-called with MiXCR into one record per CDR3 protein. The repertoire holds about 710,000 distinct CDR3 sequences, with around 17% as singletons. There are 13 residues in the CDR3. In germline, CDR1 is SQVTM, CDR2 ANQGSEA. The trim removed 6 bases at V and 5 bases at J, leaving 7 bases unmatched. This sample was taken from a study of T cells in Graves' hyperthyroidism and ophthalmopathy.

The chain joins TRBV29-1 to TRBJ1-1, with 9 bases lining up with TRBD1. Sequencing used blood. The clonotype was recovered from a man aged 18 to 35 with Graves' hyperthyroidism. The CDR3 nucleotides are TGCAGCGTCTGGACAGGGGTAAAGACTGAAGCTTTCTTT. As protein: CSVWTGVKTEAFF.